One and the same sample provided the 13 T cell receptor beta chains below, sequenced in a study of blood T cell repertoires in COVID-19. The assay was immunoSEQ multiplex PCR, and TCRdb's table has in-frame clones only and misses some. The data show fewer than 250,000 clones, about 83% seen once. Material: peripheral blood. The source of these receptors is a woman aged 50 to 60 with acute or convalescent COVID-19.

The DNA of the CDR3 is TGTGCCAGCAGCTTCGCCGACAGGGGTAGTGGCTACACCTTC. This gives the protein CASSFADRGSGYTF. The chain recombines TRBV7-9 with TRBJ1-2; 8 bases align to TRBD1. Per germline, CDR1 SEHNR and CDR2 FQNEAQ (reference sequence). The CDR3 covers 14 residues. With 3 bases clipped from V and 7 bases from J, the junction kept 7 bases outside the gene matches. Combining the CDR3 with reference TRBV7-9 and TRBJ1-2 gives the whole variable domain DTGVSQNPRHKITKRGQNVTFRCDPISEHNRLYWYRQTLGQGPEFLTYFQNEAQLEKSRLLSDRFSAERPKGSFSTLEIQRTEQGDSAMYLCASSFADRGSGYTFGSGTRLTVV.

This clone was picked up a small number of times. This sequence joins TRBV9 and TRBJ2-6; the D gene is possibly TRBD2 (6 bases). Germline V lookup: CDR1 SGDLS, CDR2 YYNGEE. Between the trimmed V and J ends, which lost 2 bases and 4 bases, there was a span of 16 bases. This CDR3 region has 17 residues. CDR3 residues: CASSVYGTSKGANVLTF. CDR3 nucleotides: TGTGCCAGCAGCGTTTATGGGACTTCTAAAGGGGCCAACGTCCTGACTTTC.

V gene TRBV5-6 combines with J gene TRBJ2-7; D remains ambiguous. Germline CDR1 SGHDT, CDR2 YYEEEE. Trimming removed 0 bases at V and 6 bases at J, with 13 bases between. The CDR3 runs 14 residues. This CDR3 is CASSLGSSVLEQYF. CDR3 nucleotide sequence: TGTGCCAGCAGCTTGGGGTCATCGGTGCTCGAGCAGTACTTC.

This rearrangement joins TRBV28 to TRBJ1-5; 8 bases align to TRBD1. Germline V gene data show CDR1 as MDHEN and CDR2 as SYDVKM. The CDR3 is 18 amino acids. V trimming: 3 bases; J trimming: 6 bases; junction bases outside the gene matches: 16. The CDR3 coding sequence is TGTGCCAGCAGTTTGTTTTCGTCACAGGGGGTTAGAACTCAGCCCCAGCATTTT. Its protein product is CASSLFSSQGVRTQPQHF.

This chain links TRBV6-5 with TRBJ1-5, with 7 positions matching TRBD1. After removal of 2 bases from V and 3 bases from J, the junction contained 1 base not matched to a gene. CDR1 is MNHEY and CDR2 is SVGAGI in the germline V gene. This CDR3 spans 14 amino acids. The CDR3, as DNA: TGTGCCAGCAGTTACGACAGGGACAATCAGCCCCAGCATTTT. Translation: CASSYDRDNQPQHF.

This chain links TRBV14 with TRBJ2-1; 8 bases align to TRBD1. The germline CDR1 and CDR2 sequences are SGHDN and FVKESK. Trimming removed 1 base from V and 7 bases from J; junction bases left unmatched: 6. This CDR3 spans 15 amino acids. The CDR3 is CASSQGGTGGNEQFF. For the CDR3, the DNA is TGTGCCAGCAGCCAAGGGGGCACAGGGGGGAATGAGCAGTTCTTC.

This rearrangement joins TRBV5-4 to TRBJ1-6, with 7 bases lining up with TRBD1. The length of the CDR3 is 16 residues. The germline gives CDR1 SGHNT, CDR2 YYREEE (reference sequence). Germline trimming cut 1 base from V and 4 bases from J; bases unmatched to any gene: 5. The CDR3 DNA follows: TGTGCCAGCAGCTTGTATCAGGGACAGTATAATTCACCCCTCCACTTT. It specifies CASSLYQGQYNSPLHF.

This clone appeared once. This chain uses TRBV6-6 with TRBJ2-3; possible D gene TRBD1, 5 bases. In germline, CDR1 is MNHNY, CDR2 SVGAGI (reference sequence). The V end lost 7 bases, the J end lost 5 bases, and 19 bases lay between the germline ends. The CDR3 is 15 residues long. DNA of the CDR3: TGTGCCAGCACCGACAGTTCCCCTAGGAAAGATACGCAGTATTTT. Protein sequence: CASTDSSPRKDTQYF.

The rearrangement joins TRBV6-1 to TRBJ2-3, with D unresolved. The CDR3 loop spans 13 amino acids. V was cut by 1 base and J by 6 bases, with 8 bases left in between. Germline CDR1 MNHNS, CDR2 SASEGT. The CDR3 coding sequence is TGTGCCAGCAGTGAAGAAAGTCGGGATACGCAGTATTTT. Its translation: CASSEESRDTQYF.

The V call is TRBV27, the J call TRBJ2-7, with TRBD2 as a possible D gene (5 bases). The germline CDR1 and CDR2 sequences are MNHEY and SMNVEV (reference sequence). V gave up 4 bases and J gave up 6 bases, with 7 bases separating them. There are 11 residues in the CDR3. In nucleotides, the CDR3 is TGTGCCAGCAGTTCGGGGTTCGAGCAGTACTTC. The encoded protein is CASSSGFEQYF.

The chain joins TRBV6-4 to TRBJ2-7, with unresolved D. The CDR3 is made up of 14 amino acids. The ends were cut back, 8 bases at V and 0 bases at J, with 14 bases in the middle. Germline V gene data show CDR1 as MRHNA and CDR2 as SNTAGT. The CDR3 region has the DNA TGTGCCAGCGATCATCATAGTTTCTCCTACGAGCAGTACTTC. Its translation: CASDHHSFSYEQYF.

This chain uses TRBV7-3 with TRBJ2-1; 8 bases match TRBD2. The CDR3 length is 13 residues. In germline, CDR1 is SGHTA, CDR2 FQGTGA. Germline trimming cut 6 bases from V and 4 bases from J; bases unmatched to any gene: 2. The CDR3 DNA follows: TGTGCCAGCAGATCTAGCGGGTACAATGAGCAGTTCTTC. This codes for CASRSSGYNEQFF.

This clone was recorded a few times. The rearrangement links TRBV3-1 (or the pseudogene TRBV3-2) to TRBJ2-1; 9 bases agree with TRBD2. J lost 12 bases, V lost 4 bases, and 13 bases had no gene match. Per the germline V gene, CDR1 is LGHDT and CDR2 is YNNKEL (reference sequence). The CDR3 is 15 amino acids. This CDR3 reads CASSPHSREGLGQFF. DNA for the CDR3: TGTGCCAGCAGCCCCCACTCGCGGGAGGGGCTGGGGCAGTTCTTC.